These T cell receptor beta chains were read from a single sample in a study of post-analysis software for immune sequencing data. TCRdb ran MiXCR on the PCR reads and lists one entry per CDR3 protein. Among roughly 800,000 distinct CDR3 sequences, 25% to 30% were seen once, and the ten largest hold 0.56%. Material: blood. All receptors derive from a girl aged 5 to 17 with multiple sclerosis. Both conserved end residues are part of each CDR3. The order of the fields is D gene, CDR3 length, J gene, clone size, V gene, CDR3 protein, CDR3 DNA. D genes are given only for firm matches. Not every row has a clone size; where given, it reads once, few, many or a size class.

>-|14|TRBJ2-4|few|TRBV28
CASSRSQGKNIQYF
TGTGCCAGCAGCCGAAGCCAGGGGAAAAACATTCAGTACTTC
>TRBD2|13|TRBJ2-1|-|TRBV10-3
CAILAGGLNEQFF
TGTGCCATACTAGCGGGAGGGCTGAATGAGCAGTTCTTC
>TRBD2|16|TRBJ2-1|-|TRBV24-1
CATSDLVGRAVYEQFF
TGTGCCACCAGTGATTTGGTCGGGAGGGCCGTGTATGAGCAGTTCTTC
>-|16|TRBJ2-2|-|TRBV10-3
CAISESQQGVTGELFF
TGTGCCATCAGTGAGTCCCAACAGGGAGTCACCGGGGAGCTGTTTTTT
>TRBD1|13|TRBJ1-4|-|TRBV20-1
CSAPGQANEKLFF
TGCAGTGCCCCGGGACAGGCTAATGAAAAACTGTTTTTT
>-|15|TRBJ1-2|few|TRBV4-3
CASSHATLTHPGYTF
TGCGCCAGCAGCCACGCAACTCTTACGCACCCCGGCTACACCTTC
>TRBD2|16|TRBJ2-7|-|TRBV3-1
CASSRTSGVVTYEQYF
TGTGCCAGCTCTAGGACTAGCGGGGTTGTTACCTACGAGCAGTACTTC
>-|15|TRBJ2-1|-|TRBV20-1
CSARDLRLAYNEQFF
TGCAGTGCTAGAGATCTCCGACTAGCCTACAATGAGCAGTTCTTC
>-|14|TRBJ1-1|-|TRBV5-5
CASSREGLRTEAFF
TGTGCCAGCAGCCGGGAAGGATTGCGCACTGAAGCTTTCTTT
>-|11|TRBJ1-3|-|TRBV20-1
CSADSSGTIYF
TGCAGTGCTGACTCCAGTGGCACCATATATTTT
>-|14|TRBJ2-5|few|TRBV28
CASSSPRRQETQYF
TGTGCCAGCAGTTCCCCTAGGAGACAAGAGACCCAGTACTTC
>-|15|TRBJ1-5|-|TRBV3-1
CASSQGRSQNQPQHF
TGTGCCAGCAGCCAAGGTCGGAGTCAGAATCAGCCCCAGCATTTT
>-|18|TRBJ1-1|few|TRBV20-1
CSARLLGQKAKANTEAFF
TGCAGTGCTAGACTTCTGGGGCAAAAGGCGAAAGCGAACACTGAAGCTTTCTTT
>-|15|TRBJ2-7|many|TRBV7-8
CASSFGSKSSYEQYF
TGTGCCAGCAGCTTCGGCAGCAAAAGCTCCTACGAGCAGTACTTC
>-|17|TRBJ1-4|-|TRBV12-3/TRBV12-4
CASSLAFWAETNEKRFF
TGTGCCAGCAGTTTAGCTTTTTGGGCGGAGACTAATGAAAAACGGTTTTTT
>-|16|TRBJ2-2|-|TRBV11-2
CASSEGVSFDAGELFF
TGTGCCAGCAGCGAGGGGGTCTCCTTTGATGCCGGGGAGCTGTTTTTT
>-|15|TRBJ1-2|few|TRBV5-5
CASSFRDPGGFGYTF
TGTGCCAGCAGCTTCAGGGACCCCGGGGGGTTTGGCTACACCTTC
>TRBD2|16|TRBJ2-5|few|TRBV5-1
CASSLGGGSGQETQYF
TGCGCCAGCAGCTTGGGAGGCGGGAGTGGACAAGAGACCCAGTACTTC
>-|18|TRBJ2-5|-|TRBV5-5
CASSFGTWDLSSVGTQYF
TGTGCCAGCAGCTTTGGCACTTGGGACTTGTCATCAGTAGGGACCCAGTACTTC
>-|12|TRBJ1-2|-|TRBV6-5
CASSEFWTGYTF
TGTGCCAGCAGTGAGTTCTGGACTGGCTACACCTTC
>-|11|TRBJ1-3|few|TRBV29-1
CSARVGNTIYF
TGCAGCGCCCGGGTCGGAAACACCATATATTTT
>-|15|TRBJ2-5|-|TRBV24-1
CATSDRRDFQETRYF
TGTGCCACCAGTGATAGACGGGACTTCCAAGAGACCCGGTACTTC
>-|14|TRBJ1-2|few|TRBV5-1
CASSLGGPSDGYTF
TGCGCCAGCAGCTTGGGAGGGCCCTCCGATGGCTACACCTTC
>-|13|TRBJ1-2|few|TRBV10-3
CAIKDDANYGYTF
TGTGCCATCAAGGACGATGCTAACTATGGCTACACCTTC
>-|16|TRBJ2-3|-|TRBV2
CASSGGVQAPTDTQYF
TGTGCCAGCAGTGGCGGCGTGCAGGCACCTACAGATACGCAGTATTTT
>-|13|TRBJ1-2|few|TRBV7-2
CASSSRIWYGYTF
TGTGCCAGCAGCTCCCGGATTTGGTATGGCTACACCTTC
>TRBD1|19|TRBJ1-4|-|TRBV2
CASSYRQGTGGGFDEKLFF
TGTGCCAGCAGTTACCGTCAGGGGACAGGGGGAGGTTTTGATGAAAAACTGTTTTTT
>-|15|TRBJ2-1|few|TRBV28
CASHRNQGGVIRQFF
TGTGCCAGCCACAGAAATCAAGGAGGCGTGATTCGGCAGTTCTTC
>TRBD1|15|TRBJ2-7|few|TRBV3-1
CASSQEPKGQYEQYF
TGTGCCAGCAGCCAAGAACCCAAGGGACAGTACGAGCAGTACTTC
>TRBD1|14|TRBJ2-5|few|TRBV7-2
CASSSDRVEETQYF
TGTGCCAGTAGCTCTGACAGGGTAGAAGAGACCCAGTACTTC
>-|14|TRBJ2-3|-|TRBV6-4
CASSDSWGSDTQCF
TGTGCCAGCAGTGACTCGTGGGGGAGCGATACGCAGTGTTTT
>TRBD2|11|TRBJ2-7|few|TRBV12-3/TRBV12-4
CSGGIPYEQYF
TGCTCGGGGGGTATCCCCTACGAGCAGTACTTC
>-|15|TRBJ1-2|-|TRBV4-3
CASSQDDLGLYGYTF
TGCGCCAGCAGCCAAGACGATCTCGGACTCTATGGCTACACCTTC
>TRBD1|13|TRBJ1-6|few|TRBV2
CASRTGRNSPLHF
TGTGCCAGCAGGACAGGGAGGAATTCACCCCTCCACTTT
>TRBD2|12|TRBJ2-4|once|TRBV20-1
CSARDPQRELYF
TGCAGTGCTAGAGATCCCCAGCGGGAGCTGTACTTC
>-|15|TRBJ1-6|-|TRBV11-2
CASSSRRRSNSPLHF
TGTGCCAGCAGCTCCCGCCGGAGGTCCAATTCACCCCTCCACTTT
>-|14|TRBJ2-3|few|TRBV5-1
CASSGGGTRNTQYF
TGCGCCAGCAGCGGTGGCGGGACACGAAATACGCAGTATTTT
>-|14|TRBJ2-5|few|TRBV5-1
CASSLSSSRETQYF
TGCGCCAGCAGCTTGTCAAGTAGTCGAGAGACCCAGTACTTC
>TRBD2|12|TRBJ2-1|-|TRBV28
CASSPPGEGQFF
TGTGCCAGCAGTCCCCCCGGGGAGGGGCAGTTCTTC
>-|14|TRBJ1-2|many|TRBV5-4
CASTSIGTLYGYTF
TGTGCCAGCACCTCCATCGGGACTCTCTATGGCTACACCTTC
>TRBD2|13|TRBJ2-1|many|TRBV12-3/TRBV12-4
CASRAGGIQEQFF
TGTGCCAGCAGGGCGGGAGGCATACAGGAGCAGTTCTTC
>-|12|TRBJ2-3|few|TRBV20-1
CSARAASYAQYF
TGCAGTGCTAGAGCGGCTAGTTATGCGCAGTATTTT